This record concerns one TCR beta chain sequence. This table comes from immunoSEQ multiplex PCR, and its TCRdb copy is limited to in-frame clones, with some not included. There are more than 20,000 clones in the sample; about 83% occur only once, and approximately 40% lies in the top ten. The entry originates in a study of OX40 agonist ivuxolimab in advanced cancers. The source of this sequence is an adult with an advanced solid tumor such as melanoma, head and neck, liver or kidney cancer. The sequences come from CD4+ or CD8+ T cells sorted from blood, collected in a trial of the OX40 agonist ivuxolimab.

CDR3 coding DNA: TGTGCCAGCAGCGACGCGCCGGGGCAGGGAAACACTGAAGCTTTCTTT. Residues: CASSDAPGQGNTEAFF. V gene TRBV7-9 combines with J gene TRBJ1-1, with a possible D match to TRBD1 (5 bases). V lost 5 bases and J lost 2, with 18 bases in between. Germline V gene data show CDR1 as SEHNR and CDR2 as FQNEAQ (reference sequence). This CDR3 contains 16 residues.